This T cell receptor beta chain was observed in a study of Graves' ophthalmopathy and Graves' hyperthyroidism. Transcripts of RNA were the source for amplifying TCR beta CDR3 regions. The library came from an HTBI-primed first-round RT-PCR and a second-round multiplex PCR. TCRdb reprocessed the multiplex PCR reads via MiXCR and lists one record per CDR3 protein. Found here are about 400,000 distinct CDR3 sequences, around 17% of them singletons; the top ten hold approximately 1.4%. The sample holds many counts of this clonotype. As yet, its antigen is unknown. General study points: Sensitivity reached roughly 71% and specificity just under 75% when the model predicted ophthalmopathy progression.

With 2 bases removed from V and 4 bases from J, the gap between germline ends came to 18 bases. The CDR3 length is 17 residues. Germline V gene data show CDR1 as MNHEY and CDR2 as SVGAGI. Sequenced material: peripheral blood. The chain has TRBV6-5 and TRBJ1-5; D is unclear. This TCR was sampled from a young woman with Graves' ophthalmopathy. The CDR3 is CASSYRVSGRENQPQHF. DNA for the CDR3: TGTGCCAGCAGTTACCGGGTCAGCGGACGAGAAAATCAGCCCCAGCATTTT.